Each of the 29 T cell receptor beta chains below was sequenced from the same sample in a study of T cell responses to AZD1222 COVID-19 vaccine. Generated by immunoSEQ multiplex PCR, the TCRdb table keeps only in-frame clones and is missing some. The sample lists some 96,000 clones; roughly nine tenths were seen once. This material consisted of peripheral blood, taken on day 0 of AZD1222 vaccination. Every receptor here comes from an adult in good health.

The gene calls are TRBV7-2 and TRBJ2-1, with 7 bases matching TRBD1. This CDR3 region has 15 residues. The germline V gene encodes CDR1 SGHTA and CDR2 FQGNSA. After removal of 3 bases from V and 9 bases from J, the junction contained 11 bases not matched to a gene. The CDR3 bases are TGTGCCAGCAGCTTGCTCCCACAGGGGACCGGTGAGCAGTTCTTC. Its translation: CASSLLPQGTGEQFF.

CDR3 amino acids: CASSYTLGLAERRDNEQFF. Here the CDR3 DNA reads TGTGCCAGCAGTTACACCCTGGGACTAGCGGAACGACGGGACAATGAGCAGTTCTTC. J is TRBJ2-1 and V is TRBV6-2 or TRBV6-3, with 11 bases that match TRBD2. Unmatched junction bases numbered 14, after V lost 2 bases and J lost 5 bases. The CDR3 runs to 19 residues. CDR1 and CDR2 (germline): MNHEY, SVGEGT.

This clone is medium-sized. The genes are TRBV10-1 and TRBJ2-5; TRBD1 matches at 9 bases. Trimming removed 8 bases from V and 7 bases from J; junction bases left unmatched: 5. The CDR3 totals 12 residues. Looked up from germline, CDR1 is WNHNN and CDR2 is SYGVQD (reference sequence). CDR3: CASGQGLGTQYF. Written as DNA, the CDR3 is TGCGCCAGCGGACAGGGGCTGGGGACCCAGTACTTC.

This clone was picked up one time. The chain is built from TRBV7-8 and TRBJ1-1; 7 bases match TRBD1. The CDR3 covers 17 residues. Germline V gene sequence: CDR1 SGHVS, CDR2 FQNEAQ. Trimming removed 1 base from V and 6 bases from J; junction bases left unmatched: 14. For the CDR3, the DNA is TGTGCCAGCAGCTTAGGTCCGGACAGGAGCGACCGAGCTGAAGCTTTCTTT. It yields the protein CASSLGPDRSDRAEAFF.

V and J are TRBV6-2 or TRBV6-3 and TRBJ2-3; tentatively, D is TRBD2 (6 bases). The CDR3 totals 14 residues. CDR1 is MNHEY and CDR2 is SVGEGT in the germline V gene. With 5 bases removed from V and 2 bases from J, the gap between germline ends came to 11 bases. CDR3 sequence reads: CASSEGLSTDTQYF. The CDR3 DNA reads as TGTGCCAGCAGTGAGGGACTTTCCACAGATACGCAGTATTTT.

The chain recombines TRBV5-1 with TRBJ2-5; D remains unclear. V lost 1 base to trimming and J lost 4 bases, with 17 bases between them. The CDR3 sequence is 16 residues long. Germline V gene lookup returns CDR1 SGHRS and CDR2 YFSETQ. Here the CDR3 DNA reads TGCGCCAGCAGCTTGTCGGACCTTGGCGTCCCAGAGACCCAGTACTTC. Translation gives CASSLSDLGVPETQYF.

The chain links TRBV3-1 (or the pseudogene TRBV3-2) to TRBJ1-2; D ambiguous. The V end lost 1 base, the J end lost 6 bases, and 12 bases lay between the germline ends. CDR1 LGHDT and CDR2 YNNKEL come from the germline V gene (reference sequence). This CDR3 region has 14 residues. In nucleotides, the CDR3 is TGTGCCAGCAGCCAAGGTTTGGGTGCCCATGGCTACACCTTC. This codes for CASSQGLGAHGYTF.

V is TRBV6-2 or TRBV6-3 and J is TRBJ1-5; D is unclear. The CDR3 covers 14 residues. Germline CDR1 and CDR2: MNHEY and SVGEGT. V was pared by 2 bases and J by 4 bases, with 9 bases between. CDR3 sequence reads: CASSYNPENQPQHF. CDR3 in DNA: TGTGCCAGCAGTTACAACCCGGAGAATCAGCCCCAGCATTTT.

The rearrangement links TRBV4-3 to TRBJ1-1; TRBD1 agrees at 9 bases. The J segment lost 5 bases and the V segment lost 4 bases, leaving 14 bases of the junction unmatched. The germline V gene encodes CDR1 LGHNA and CDR2 YSLEER. The CDR3 extends over 17 amino acids. The CDR3 DNA is TGCGCCAGCAGCCTAATAAGTTTCCGGACAGGGGATACTGAAGCTTTCTTT. As protein: CASSLISFRTGDTEAFF.

The genes are TRBV18 and TRBJ1-5; no definite D call. The CDR3 is 13 residues long. The germline V gene has CDR1 KGHSH and CDR2 LQKENI. Trimming pared 1 base from V and 5 bases from J, leaving 6 bases between. CDR3 in amino acids: CASSPRLDQPQHF. The CDR3 coding sequence is TGTGCCAGCTCACCACGTCTGGATCAGCCCCAGCATTTT. Looking up the rest from reference TRBV18 and TRBJ1-5 gives the full variable domain: NAGVMQNPRHLVRRRGQEARLRCSPMKGHSHVYWYRQLPEEGLKFMVYLQKENIIDESGMPKERFSAEFPKEGPSILRIQQVVRGDSAAYFCASSPRLDQPQHFGDGTRLSIL.

The rearrangement links TRBV12-3 or TRBV12-4 to TRBJ2-5; possible D gene TRBD2, 6 bases. V lost 3 bases and J 5 bases, leaving 10 bases between the germline ends. The CDR3 sequence is 13 residues long. The CDR3 DNA reads as TGTGCCAGCAGTTTTTTGCTAGCGGAGACCCAGTACTTC. Its translation is CASSFLLAETQYF.

The V gene is TRBV11-2, the J gene TRBJ2-7, with TRBD1 identical over 9 bases. V gave up 6 bases and J gave up 4 bases; unmatched junction bases: 10. This CDR3 is built from 15 residues. CDR1 SGHAT and CDR2 FQNNGV come from the germline V gene. The CDR3: CASRDPGTGLYEQYF. Written as DNA, the CDR3 is TGTGCCAGCAGGGACCCCGGGACAGGGCTATACGAGCAGTACTTC.

The rearrangement joins TRBV15 to TRBJ2-5; no firm D call. Germline V CDR1 and CDR2: LNHNV, YYDKDF (reference sequence). This CDR3 has 15 residues. V dropped 1 base and J dropped 1 base, with 10 bases sitting between them. CDR3 loop: CATSRGVDFQETQYF. Written as DNA, the CDR3 is TGTGCCACCAGCAGAGGAGTAGACTTCCAAGAGACCCAGTACTTC.

This chain connects TRBV18 to TRBJ2-5; 11 bases align to TRBD2. The CDR3 is made up of 12 amino acids. Germline V lookup: CDR1 KGHSH, CDR2 LQKENI. J lost 13 bases, V lost 3 bases, and 4 bases had no gene match. Here the CDR3 reads CASSPTSGVPYF. The DNA of the CDR3 is TGTGCCAGCTCACCGACTAGCGGGGTTCCGTACTTC.

This chain joins TRBV11-2 and TRBJ2-1; 8 bases are a match to TRBD2. The CDR3 totals 15 residues. Germline CDR1 and CDR2: SGHAT and FQNNGV. Germline trimming cut 5 bases from V and 10 bases from J; bases unmatched to any gene: 13. In DNA form, the CDR3 reads TGTGCCAGCAGCCTCGCCGGGACTAGGACTCTGGAGCAGTTCTTC. Translating gives CASSLAGTRTLEQFF.

There are a few counts of this clone. The chain employs TRBV30 and TRBJ2-3; D uncertain. Deletions cut 4 bases from V and 0 bases from J, with 8 bases between. The germline CDR1 and CDR2 sequences are GTSNPN and SVGIG (reference sequence). The CDR3 sequence is 13 residues long. The CDR3 nucleotides are TGTGCCTGGAATCCTTCTAGCACAGATACGCAGTATTTT. It codes for CAWNPSSTDTQYF.

The chain carries TRBV6-2 or TRBV6-3 and TRBJ1-1; the D is unclear. Germline loops: CDR1 MNHEY, CDR2 SVGEGT. The CDR3 covers 15 residues. V was cut by 3 bases and J by 1 base, with 12 bases left in between. CDR3 DNA: TGTGCCAGCAGTTATTTTAGGATCACGAACACTGAAGCTTTCTTT. As protein: CASSYFRITNTEAFF.

There are a few counts of this clone. The chain is built from TRBV15 and TRBJ2-7; 9 bases map to TRBD1. The germline CDR1 and CDR2 sequences are LNHNV and YYDKDF (reference sequence). V was clipped by 5 bases and J by 3 bases; unmatched bases: 5. CDR3 length: 14 amino acids. In DNA, the CDR3 is TGTGCCACCAGCCAGGGACAGGGAATCTACGAGCAGTACTTC. Its translation is CATSQGQGIYEQYF.

The chain combines TRBV7-3 with TRBJ1-6; tentative D call: TRBD1 (5 bases). V was trimmed by 2 bases and J by 7 bases, leaving 12 bases between them. CDR1 is SGHTA, CDR2 FQGTGA, per germline. The CDR3 is 15 residues long. CDR3 residues: CASSLSQGDNSPLHF. The CDR3 nucleotides read TGTGCCAGCAGCTTATCGCAGGGCGACAATTCACCCCTCCACTTT. Filled out from reference TRBV7-3 and TRBJ1-6, the complete variable domain reads GAGVSQTPSNKVTEKGKYVELRCDPISGHTALYWYRQSLGQGPEFLIYFQGTGAADDSGLPNDRFFAVRPEGSVSTLKIQRTERGDSAVYLCASSLSQGDNSPLHFGNGTRLTVT.

This sequence joins TRBV29-1 and TRBJ2-7, with D perhaps TRBD1 (5 bases). Germline CDR1 reads SQVTM; CDR2 reads ANQGSEA. This CDR3 is 12 amino acids long. Trimming cost V 8 bases and J 6 bases, with 17 bases left between them. The CDR3 sequence is CSIGQGAGEQYF. The CDR3 DNA sequence: TGCAGCATAGGACAAGGAGCAGGCGAGCAGTACTTC.

The chain recombines TRBV30 with TRBJ2-3; possible D gene TRBD1, 6 bases. The germline CDR1 and CDR2 sequences are GTSNPN and SVGIG (reference sequence). The ends were cut back, 0 bases at V and 0 bases at J, with 10 bases in the middle. The CDR3 is 15 amino acids. The chain's CDR3 is CAWSVQGYSTDTQYF. As DNA, the CDR3 is TGTGCCTGGAGTGTACAGGGTTATAGCACAGATACGCAGTATTTT.

The chain links TRBV27 to TRBJ1-3, with TRBD1 matching over 7 bases. V gave up 5 bases and J gave up 8 bases; unmatched junction bases: 6. This CDR3 has 13 residues. Germline assignment: CDR1 MNHEY and CDR2 SMNVEV (reference sequence). The CDR3 is CASSPTGEDTIYF. The CDR3, as DNA: TGTGCCAGCAGTCCAACAGGGGAGGACACCATATATTTT.

This chain uses TRBV19 with TRBJ1-1; D gene uncertain. The V end was cut by 7 bases, the J end by 3 bases, with 18 bases between. The CDR3 spans 15 residues. The germline V gene encodes CDR1 LNHDA and CDR2 SQIVND (reference sequence). The CDR3 reads CASTPFEGFDTEAFF. CDR3 sequence (DNA): TGTGCCAGTACCCCTTTCGAGGGATTTGACACTGAAGCTTTCTTT.

With regard to this clone: An end of the junction differs from the germline gene, which may be a read error. This sequence joins TRBV6-5 and TRBJ1-2, with D tentatively TRBD1 (5 bases). The V gene's germline CDR1 is MNHEY and CDR2 SVGAGI. This CDR3 comprises 15 residues. The CDR3 bases are TGTGCCAGCAGCTACTCGAGAGGGGCTAACTATGGCTACACCTTC. Its translation is CASSYSRGANYGYTF.

This sequence joins TRBV2 and TRBJ1-5; D perhaps matches TRBD1 (6 bases). The V gene lost 7 bases and the J gene lost 3 bases, with 16 bases spanning the gap. This CDR3 is 15 amino acids long. Germline assignment: CDR1 SNHLY and CDR2 FYNNEI. This CDR3 is CASKGLGGTNQPQHF. In nucleotides, the CDR3 is TGTGCCAGCAAAGGTCTAGGGGGGACCAATCAGCCCCAGCATTTT.

This rearrangement joins TRBV6-5 to TRBJ1-2; a possible D gene is TRBD1 (5 bases). Germline V CDR1 and CDR2: MNHEY, SVGAGI. V lost 7 bases, J lost 5 bases, and 11 bases lay in between. This CDR3 has 12 amino acids. CDR3 sequence: CASTGQGYGYTF. The CDR3 nucleotides read TGTGCCAGCACAGGCCAGGGATATGGCTACACCTTC.

J is TRBJ1-3 and V is TRBV3-1 (or the pseudogene TRBV3-2); possibly TRBD1 for D (6 bases). This CDR3 is 19 amino acids long. Trimming took off 1 base at V and 2 bases at J, with 21 bases between the two ends. Germline V gene data show CDR1 as LGHDT and CDR2 as YNNKEL (reference sequence). The CDR3 DNA reads TGTGCCAGCAGCCAAGTCAATACCCCCCCGGGGGCTACTGGAAACACCATATATTTT. This gives the protein CASSQVNTPPGATGNTIYF.

CDR3 coding DNA: TGTGCCAGCACCCAGACGACAGAGAACACTGAAGCTTTCTTT. The encoded protein is CASTQTTENTEAFF. The V and J genes are TRBV7-2 and TRBJ1-1, with D possibly matching TRBD1 (5 bases). Deletions cut 7 bases from V and 1 base from J, with 13 bases between. The CDR3 has 14 amino acids. Germline V gene sequence: CDR1 SGHTA, CDR2 FQGNSA.

The chain carries TRBV3-1 (or the pseudogene TRBV3-2) and TRBJ1-1; D is possibly TRBD1 (5 bases). CDR3 length: 14 residues. V dropped 3 bases and J dropped 7 bases, with 15 bases sitting between them. The germline V gene has CDR1 LGHDT and CDR2 YNNKEL (reference sequence). CDR3 DNA: TGTGCCAGCAGCCACCATCAGGGTTCGGGTGAAGCTTTCTTT. It translates to CASSHHQGSGEAFF.